These 27 T cell receptor beta chains share one sample of origin, sequenced in a study of T cells in Graves' hyperthyroidism and ophthalmopathy. Amplified TCR beta CDR3 regions came from RNA transcripts. An initial round of RT-PCR targeting the TCR CDR3 relied on the HTBI primer set. MiXCR, applied by TCRdb to the multiplex PCR reads, yields one record per CDR3 protein. The repertoire holds some 500,000 distinct CDR3 sequences, with about 15% as singletons. Source material: blood. All receptors come from a woman younger than 35 with Graves' hyperthyroidism.

In this sample, this clonotype turned up a few times. The V call is TRBV6-5, the J call TRBJ1-6; D may be TRBD1 (5 bases). The CDR3 consists of 14 residues. Per the germline V gene, CDR1 is MNHEY and CDR2 is SVGAGI. The V end lost 2 bases, the J end lost 8 bases, and 10 bases lay between the germline ends. The CDR3 reads CASSYGRQYSPLHF. For the CDR3, the DNA is TGTGCCAGCAGTTACGGCCGACAGTATTCACCCCTCCACTTT.

This clonotype has at least ten counts. The rearrangement joins TRBV20-1 to TRBJ2-3; maybe TRBD2 (6 bases). This CDR3 is built from 13 residues. V was shortened by 8 bases and J by 2 bases, with 14 bases between the two germline ends. The germline CDR1 and CDR2 sequences are DFQATT and SNEGSKA (reference sequence). CDR3 protein: CSLPGLLTDTQYF. The CDR3 nucleotides are TGCAGTCTTCCGGGACTTCTCACAGATACGCAGTATTTT.

The table lists this clonotype with many counts. The V gene is TRBV3-1, the J gene TRBJ1-2; D gene unclear. The CDR3 length is 16 residues. V shed 0 bases and J shed 1 base, with 12 bases lying between them. Germline CDR1 reads LGHDT; CDR2 reads YNNKEL (reference sequence). CDR3 bases: TGTGCCAGCAGCCAAGATAGCCGAGGGATTAACTATGGCTACACCTTC. Translating gives CASSQDSRGINYGYTF.

This chain connects TRBV5-1 to TRBJ2-1; no clear D. V was clipped by 1 base and J by 6 bases, with 14 bases between them. The length of the CDR3 is 15 residues. Germline CDR1 and CDR2: SGHRS and YFSETQ. The CDR3 DNA reads TGCGCCAGCAGCTTGACGGCAGAAGGGATCAATGAGCAGTTCTTC. Its translation is CASSLTAEGINEQFF.

This clonotype was detected a few times. The chain uses TRBV27 and TRBJ1-2; tentative D call: TRBD1 (5 bases). V lost 7 bases to trimming and J lost 8 bases, with 20 bases between them. The CDR3 loop spans 14 amino acids. CDR1 MNHEY and CDR2 SMNVEV come from the germline V gene (reference sequence). The CDR3 spells CASTPGEGTGGYTF. Here the CDR3 DNA reads TGTGCCAGCACTCCCGGGGAGGGTACAGGCGGCTACACCTTC.

This chain uses TRBV20-1 with TRBJ2-1; 7 nucleotides align to TRBD2. The germline CDR1 and CDR2 sequences are DFQATT and SNEGSKA (reference sequence). V lost 1 base to trimming and J lost 7 bases; unmatched junction nucleotides: 22. The CDR3 length is 19 residues. The CDR3 region has the DNA TGCAGTGCTAGAGTTGGTACCCTAGCGGCGGCCCGATTTCGGAATGAGCAGTTCTTC. It encodes CSARVGTLAAARFRNEQFF.

The V gene is TRBV25-1, the J gene TRBJ2-4; weak D call: TRBD2 (6 bases). Germline V gives CDR1 MGHDK, CDR2 SYGVNS. CDR3 size: 13 residues. V lost 6 bases and J 7 bases, leaving 13 bases between the germline ends. CDR3 bases: TGTGCCAGCAGAGCTCAGGGAGGTAACATTCAGTACTTC. This gives the protein CASRAQGGNIQYF.

The sample holds many counts of this clonotype. The chain is built from TRBV2 and TRBJ1-4, with 8 bases aligning to TRBD1. The junction had 7 bases not matched to a gene; V was cut back by 2 bases and J by 8 bases. Germline V CDR1 and CDR2: SNHLY, FYNNEI. CDR3 length equals 15 residues. CDR3 DNA sequence: TGTGCCAGCAGTGAATTTCAGGGGGCGCAGGAAAAACTGTTTTTT. Residues: CASSEFQGAQEKLFF.

This clonotype was detected ten times or more. V is TRBV11-1 and J is TRBJ2-2, with 7 bases aligning to TRBD2. Germline lookup yields CDR1 SGHAT and CDR2 FQDESV (reference sequence). The CDR3 is 17 amino acids. V trimming: 4 bases; J trimming: 4 bases; junction bases outside the gene matches: 12. CDR3: CASSSLGGGPGTGELFF. CDR3 DNA sequence: TGTGCCAGCAGCTCCCTGGGGGGAGGGCCGGGCACCGGGGAGCTGTTTTTT. The full variable domain, completed using reference TRBV11-1 and TRBJ2-2, is EAEVAQSPRYKITEKSQAVAFWCDPISGHATLYWYRQILGQGPELLVQFQDESVVDDSQLPKDRFSAERLKGVDSTLKIQPAELGDSAMYLCASSSLGGGPGTGELFFGEGSRLTVL.

V usage is TRBV29-1 and J usage is TRBJ2-1; 7 bases align to TRBD1. The V gene end was trimmed by 7 bases and the J gene end by 6 bases; junction bases not matched to a gene: 6. The CDR3 has 12 residues. The germline V gene encodes CDR1 SQVTM and CDR2 ANQGSEA. This chain's CDR3 is CSETRQGNEQFF. The DNA of the CDR3 is TGCAGCGAGACCCGACAGGGCAATGAGCAGTTCTTC.

This clonotype has ten or more counts. This sequence joins TRBV18 and TRBJ2-1; the D is unclear. V was pared by 2 bases and J by 1 base, with 6 bases between. CDR3 length: 14 amino acids. The germline gives CDR1 KGHSH, CDR2 LQKENI. The CDR3 here is CASSPKNSYNEQFF. In DNA, the CDR3 is TGTGCCAGCTCACCAAAAAATTCCTACAATGAGCAGTTCTTC.

In this sample, this clonotype turned up once. The chain recombines TRBV9 with TRBJ1-2; no reliable D call. The V gene lost 4 bases and the J gene lost 8 bases, with 24 bases spanning the gap. The CDR3 contains 16 residues. Germline-derived CDR1 and CDR2 are SGDLS and YYNGEE. The CDR3: CASSLLGQSSPGGYTF. CDR3 sequence (DNA): TGTGCCAGCAGCCTTCTGGGTCAGTCCTCACCGGGGGGCTACACCTTC.

This clonotype was seen at least ten times. This chain uses TRBV12-3 or TRBV12-4 with TRBJ1-3; D gene ambiguous. The CDR3 loop spans 14 amino acids. Trimming left V 2 bases short and J 0 bases short, with 5 bases between. The chain's CDR3 is CASSLLISGNTIYF. CDR3 coding DNA: TGTGCCAGCAGTTTACTGATCTCTGGAAACACCATATATTTT.

This clonotype occurred a few times. The J gene is TRBJ1-2, the V gene TRBV7-9; 7 bases match TRBD1. Per germline, CDR1 SEHNR and CDR2 FQNEAQ (reference sequence). Germline trimming cut 4 bases from V and 8 bases from J; bases unmatched to any gene: 7. CDR3 length: 13 amino acids. The CDR3 spells CASSSSTGEGYTF. The CDR3 DNA follows: TGTGCCAGCAGCTCTTCCACAGGGGAAGGCTACACCTTC. The whole variable domain, filled in from reference TRBV7-9 and TRBJ1-2, reads DTGVSQNPRHKITKRGQNVTFRCDPISEHNRLYWYRQTLGQGPEFLTYFQNEAQLEKSRLLSDRFSAERPKGSFSTLEIQRTEQGDSAMYLCASSSSTGEGYTFGSGTRLTVV.

The J gene is TRBJ2-5, the V gene TRBV30, with D possibly being TRBD2 (5 bases). This CDR3 comprises 14 residues. V was pared by 0 bases and J by 5 bases, with 13 bases between. Per germline, CDR1 GTSNPN and CDR2 SVGIG (reference sequence). As DNA, the CDR3 is TGTGCCTGGAGTGTGGCAGGCGGCGGGGAGACCCAGTACTTC. Residues: CAWSVAGGGETQYF.

This clonotype was seen a handful of times. This may be a read error: a much more frequent sequence differs by one nucleotide. J is TRBJ2-1 and V is TRBV2; a possible D gene is TRBD2 (6 bases). From germline, CDR1 is SNHLY and CDR2 FYNNEI. The CDR3 contains 12 residues. DNA for the CDR3: TGTGCCAGCAGTGAGGACTACAATGGGCAGTTCTTC. It specifies CASSEDYNGQFF.

This clonotype was observed a few times. One end of the junction fails to match germline, which may point to a read error. The V and J genes are TRBV15 and TRBJ1-2, with TRBD1 as a possible D gene (5 bases). The CDR3 covers 15 residues. CDR1 is LNHNV, CDR2 YYDKDF, per germline (reference sequence). The CDR3 protein is CPTSRPPVGGRGYTF. The CDR3 DNA is TGTCCCACCAGCAGACCCCCGGTTGGGGGAAGGGGCTACACCTTC.

The sample holds one count of this clonotype. A much larger clone differs by one base, so this may be a read error. The genes are TRBV9 and TRBJ2-1, with 9 nucleotides matching TRBD1. The last part of the DNA fits TRBJ2-7 better; the J call may be wrong. Germline V gene sequence: CDR1 SGDLS, CDR2 YYNGEE. The CDR3 has 16 residues. The CDR3 region has the DNA TGTGCCAGCAGCGTAGGAGGGACAGGGACCTACAATGAGCAGTACTTC. Its protein product is CASSVGGTGTYNEQYF.

The table lists this clonotype with many counts. The chain recombines TRBV7-8 with TRBJ1-2; D gene unclear. Germline V lookup: CDR1 SGHVS, CDR2 FQNEAQ. V gave up 8 bases and J gave up 3 bases, with 13 bases separating them. This CDR3 has 13 amino acids. The DNA for the CDR3 is TGTGCCAGCCAAAGCACGGGCCACTATGGCTACACCTTC. It specifies CASQSTGHYGYTF.

This clonotype was counted ten times or more. V gene TRBV6-1 combines with J gene TRBJ1-2; possibly TRBD1 for D (5 bases). CDR3 length: 12 residues. Germline lookup yields CDR1 MNHNS and CDR2 SASEGT. V lost 5 bases and J lost 3, with 7 bases in between. CDR3 nucleotide sequence: TGTGCCAGCAGTCCGACAGACTATGGCTACACCTTC. The encoded protein is CASSPTDYGYTF.

This clonotype was seen repeatedly, ten times or more. The chain uses TRBV27 and TRBJ1-5, with D uncertain. CDR3 length: 17 amino acids. With 3 bases removed from V and 0 bases from J, the gap between germline ends came to 15 bases. Germline V gives CDR1 MNHEY, CDR2 SMNVEV (reference sequence). The CDR3, as DNA: TGTGCCAGCAGTTTTAGTAGGAACGGGTTTAGCAATCAGCCCCAGCATTTT. Its translation is CASSFSRNGFSNQPQHF.

This clonotype was seen at least ten times. V and J are TRBV19 and TRBJ1-2, with no clear D. Trimming pared 1 base from V and 4 bases from J, leaving 13 bases between. The CDR3 runs 15 residues. In germline, CDR1 is LNHDA, CDR2 SQIVND (reference sequence). The CDR3: CASSIGGRTSYGYTF. The DNA for the CDR3 is TGTGCCAGTAGTATAGGAGGCCGGACGAGCTATGGCTACACCTTC.

In this sample, this clonotype turned up many times. The chain couples TRBV2 to TRBJ1-1; D remains unclear. In germline, CDR1 is SNHLY, CDR2 FYNNEI. The germline V and J ends were trimmed by 8 bases and 2 bases, with 15 bases remaining between them. CDR3 length equals 14 residues. The CDR3: CASQSLLENTEAFF. The CDR3 region has the DNA TGTGCCAGCCAGTCCCTTCTAGAAAACACTGAAGCTTTCTTT.

The sample holds many counts of this clonotype. The rearrangement joins TRBV6-2 or TRBV6-3 to TRBJ2-3; 9 bases agree with TRBD2. The CDR3 runs to 20 residues. Germline V gene data show CDR1 as MNHEY and CDR2 as SVGEGT. V was clipped by 8 bases and J by 2 bases; unmatched bases: 23. The DNA for the CDR3 is TGTGCCAGCCAAAACCGGGACAACCATAGCGGGAGACGGGACACAGATACGCAGTATTTT. This encodes CASQNRDNHSGRRDTDTQYF.

This clonotype was seen at least ten times. This chain connects TRBV11-3 to TRBJ1-2; D is uncertain. Between the trimmed V and J ends, which lost 5 bases and 4 bases, there was a span of 11 bases. CDR3 size: 13 residues. Germline CDR1 and CDR2: SGHNT and YENEEA. The CDR3 sequence is CASSITVAYGYTF. The CDR3 nucleotides read TGTGCCAGCAGCATCACAGTGGCCTATGGCTACACCTTC.

CDR3 amino acids: CASSGGTGLAISETQYF. Written as DNA, the CDR3 is TGTGCCAGCAGTGGGGGAACGGGACTAGCGATTTCAGAGACCCAGTACTTC. The rearrangement uses TRBV9 and TRBJ2-5; 10 nucleotides match TRBD2. The CDR3 sequence is 17 residues long. V lost 5 bases to trimming and J lost 4 bases; unmatched junction nucleotides: 14. Germline CDR1 is SGDLS and CDR2 is YYNGEE.

In the case of this clonotype: The conserved phenylalanine or tryptophan is not found at the CDR3 terminus, so this likely reflects a read error. The chain couples TRBV27 to TRBJ2-7, with D unclear. The CDR3 spans 14 residues. The germline V and J ends were trimmed by 6 bases and 4 bases, with 16 bases remaining between them. CDR1 is MNHEY and CDR2 is SMNVEV in the germline V gene (reference sequence). CDR3 amino acids: CASSGVDGLYEQYL. CDR3 DNA sequence: TGTGCCAGCAGCGGAGTGGACGGATTGTACGAGCAGTACCTC.